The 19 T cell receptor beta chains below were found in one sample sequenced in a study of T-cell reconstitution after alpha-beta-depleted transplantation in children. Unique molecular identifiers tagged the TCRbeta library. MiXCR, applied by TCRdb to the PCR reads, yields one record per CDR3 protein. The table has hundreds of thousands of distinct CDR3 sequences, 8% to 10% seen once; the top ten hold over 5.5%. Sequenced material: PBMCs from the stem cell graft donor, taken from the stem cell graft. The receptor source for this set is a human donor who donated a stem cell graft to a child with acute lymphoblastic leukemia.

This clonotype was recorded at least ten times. The CDR3 region is CASSRAGGNTGELFF. As DNA, the CDR3 is TGTGCCAGCAGTAGAGCGGGGGGAAACACCGGGGAGCTGTTTTTT. This rearrangement joins TRBV12-3 or TRBV12-4 to TRBJ2-2, with TRBD2 identical over 9 bases. V gave up 5 bases and J gave up 2 bases; unmatched junction bases: 3. There are 15 residues in the CDR3.

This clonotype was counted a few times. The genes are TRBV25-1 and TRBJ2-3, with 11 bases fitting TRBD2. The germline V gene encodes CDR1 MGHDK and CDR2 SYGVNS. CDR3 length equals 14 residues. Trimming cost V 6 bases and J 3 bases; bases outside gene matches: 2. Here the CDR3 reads CASRRLAGTDTQYF. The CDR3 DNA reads TGTGCCAGCAGGAGACTAGCGGGGACAGATACGCAGTATTTT.

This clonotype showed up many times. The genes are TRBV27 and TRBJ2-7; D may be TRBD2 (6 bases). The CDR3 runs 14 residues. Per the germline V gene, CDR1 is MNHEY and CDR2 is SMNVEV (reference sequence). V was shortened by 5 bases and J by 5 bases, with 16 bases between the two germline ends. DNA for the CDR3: TGTGCCAGCAGTCCCGGGAGACTAGGGGACGAGCAGTACTTC. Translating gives CASSPGRLGDEQYF.

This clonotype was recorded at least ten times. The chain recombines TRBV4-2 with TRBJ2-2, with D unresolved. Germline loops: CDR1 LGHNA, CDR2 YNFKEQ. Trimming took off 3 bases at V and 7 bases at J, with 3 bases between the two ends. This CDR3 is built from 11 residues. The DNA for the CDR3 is TGTGCCAGCAGCCATCACGGGGAGCTGTTTTTT. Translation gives CASSHHGELFF.

DNA of the CDR3: TGTGCCAGCAGCCCATCGAATAGGGACAGGGGTTTTCTAGAGAGATACGGACCTGGAAACACCATATATTTT. This encodes CASSPSNRDRGFLERYGPGNTIYF. The rearrangement joins TRBV27 to TRBJ1-3; 10 nucleotides match TRBD1. Germline-derived CDR1 and CDR2 are MNHEY and SMNVEV (reference sequence). V was pared by 6 bases and J by 2 bases, with 31 bases of the junction left unmatched. The length of the CDR3 is 24 residues.

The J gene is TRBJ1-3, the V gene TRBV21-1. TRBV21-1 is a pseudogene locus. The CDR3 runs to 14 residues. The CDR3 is CASSKEGSGNTIYF. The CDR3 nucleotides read TGTGCCAGCAGCAAAGAGGGCTCTGGAAACACCATATATTTT.

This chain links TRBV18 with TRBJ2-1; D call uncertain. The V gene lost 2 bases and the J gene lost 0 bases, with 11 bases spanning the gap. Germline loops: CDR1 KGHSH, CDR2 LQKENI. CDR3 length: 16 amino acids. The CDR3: CASSPSALSSYNEQFF. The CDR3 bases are TGTGCCAGCTCACCATCCGCCTTGAGCTCCTACAATGAGCAGTTCTTC.

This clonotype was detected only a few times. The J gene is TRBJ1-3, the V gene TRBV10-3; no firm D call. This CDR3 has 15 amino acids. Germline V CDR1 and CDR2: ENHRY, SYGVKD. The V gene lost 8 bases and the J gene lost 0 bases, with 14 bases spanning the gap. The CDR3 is CAILEGESSGNTIYF. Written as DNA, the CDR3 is TGTGCCATCCTCGAGGGCGAGAGCTCTGGAAACACCATATATTTT.

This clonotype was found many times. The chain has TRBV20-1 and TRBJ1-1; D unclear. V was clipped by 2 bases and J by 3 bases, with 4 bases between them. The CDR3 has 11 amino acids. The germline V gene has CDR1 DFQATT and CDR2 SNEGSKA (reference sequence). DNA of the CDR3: TGCAGTGCTAGACAGCACACTGAAGCTTTCTTT. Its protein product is CSARQHTEAFF.

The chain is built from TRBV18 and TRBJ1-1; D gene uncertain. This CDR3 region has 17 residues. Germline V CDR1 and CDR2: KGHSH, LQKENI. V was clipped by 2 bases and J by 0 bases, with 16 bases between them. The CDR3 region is CASSPAGSSLMNTEAFF. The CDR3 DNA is TGTGCCAGCTCACCAGCGGGCAGCTCACTCATGAACACTGAAGCTTTCTTT. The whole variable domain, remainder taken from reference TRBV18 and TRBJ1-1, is NAGVMQNPRHLVRRRGQEARLRCSPMKGHSHVYWYRQLPEEGLKFMVYLQKENIIDESGMPKERFSAEFPKEGPSILRIQQVVRGDSAAYFCASSPAGSSLMNTEAFFGQGTRLTVV.

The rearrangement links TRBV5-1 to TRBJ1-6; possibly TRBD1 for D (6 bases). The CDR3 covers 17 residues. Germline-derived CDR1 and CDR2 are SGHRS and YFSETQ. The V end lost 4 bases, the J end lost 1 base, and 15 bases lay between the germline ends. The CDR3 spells CASSRRQAASYNSPLHF. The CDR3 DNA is TGCGCCAGCAGCAGAAGACAGGCAGCGTCCTATAATTCACCCCTCCACTTT.

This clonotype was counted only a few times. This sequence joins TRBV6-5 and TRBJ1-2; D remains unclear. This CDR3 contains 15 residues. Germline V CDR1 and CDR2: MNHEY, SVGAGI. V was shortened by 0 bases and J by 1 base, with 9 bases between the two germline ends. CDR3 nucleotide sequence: TGTGCCAGCAGTTACTCGTATGGGGATAACTATGGCTACACCTTC. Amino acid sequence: CASSYSYGDNYGYTF.

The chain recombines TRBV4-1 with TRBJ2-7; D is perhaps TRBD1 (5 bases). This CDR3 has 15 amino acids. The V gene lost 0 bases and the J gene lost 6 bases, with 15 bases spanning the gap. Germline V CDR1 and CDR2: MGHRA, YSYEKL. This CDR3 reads CASSQEIGSRGEQYF. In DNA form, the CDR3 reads TGCGCCAGCAGCCAAGAGATAGGGTCAAGGGGCGAGCAGTACTTC.

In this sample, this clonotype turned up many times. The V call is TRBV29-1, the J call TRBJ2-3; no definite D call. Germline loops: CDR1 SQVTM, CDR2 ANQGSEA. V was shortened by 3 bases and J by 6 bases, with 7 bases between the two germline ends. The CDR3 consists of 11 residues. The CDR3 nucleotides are TGCAGCGTTGATCCCCATGATACGCAGTATTTT. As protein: CSVDPHDTQYF.

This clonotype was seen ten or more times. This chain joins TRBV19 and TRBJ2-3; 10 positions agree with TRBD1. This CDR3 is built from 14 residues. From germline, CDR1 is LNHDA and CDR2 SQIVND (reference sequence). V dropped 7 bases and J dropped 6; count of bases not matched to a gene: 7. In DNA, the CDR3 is TGTGCCAGTAAAGGCGGGACAGGGGCCGATACGCAGTATTTT. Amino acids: CASKGGTGADTQYF.

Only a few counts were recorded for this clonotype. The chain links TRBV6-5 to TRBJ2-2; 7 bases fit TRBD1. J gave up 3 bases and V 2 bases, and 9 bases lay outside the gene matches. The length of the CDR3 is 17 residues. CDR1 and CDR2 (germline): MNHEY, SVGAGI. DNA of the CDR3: TGTGCCAGCAGTTACGCAATAGGGGGCGTTCACACCGGGGAGCTGTTTTTT. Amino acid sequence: CASSYAIGGVHTGELFF.

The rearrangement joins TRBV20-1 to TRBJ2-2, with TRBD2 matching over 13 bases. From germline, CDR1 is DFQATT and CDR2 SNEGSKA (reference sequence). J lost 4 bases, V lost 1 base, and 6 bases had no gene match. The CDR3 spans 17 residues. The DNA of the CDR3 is TGCAGTGCTAGAGCATCGGGACTAGCGGGGCTCACCGGGGAGCTGTTTTTT. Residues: CSARASGLAGLTGELFF.

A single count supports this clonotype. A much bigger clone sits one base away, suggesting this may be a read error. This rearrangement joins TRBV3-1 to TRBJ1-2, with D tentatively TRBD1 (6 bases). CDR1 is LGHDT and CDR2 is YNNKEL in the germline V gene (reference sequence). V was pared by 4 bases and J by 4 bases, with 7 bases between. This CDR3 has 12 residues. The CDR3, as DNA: TGTGCCAGCAGCCGACAGGCCTATGGCTACACCTTC. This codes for CASSRQAYGYTF. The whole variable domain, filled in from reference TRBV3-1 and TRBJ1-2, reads DTAVSQTPKYLVTQMGNDKSIKCEQNLGHDTMYWYKQDSKKFLKIMFSYNNKELIINETVPNRFSPKSPDKAHLNLHINSLELGDSAVYFCASSRQAYGYTFGSGTRLTVV.

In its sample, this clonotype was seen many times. The DNA for the CDR3 is TGTGCCAGCAGCGGGGCCCGAGGGGGGGTGAACACCGGGGAGCTGTTTTTT. Protein product: CASSGARGGVNTGELFF. The chain carries TRBV9 and TRBJ2-2; TRBD2 might be the D (7 bases). The ends were cut back, 3 bases at V and 1 base at J, with 16 bases in the middle. The germline V gene encodes CDR1 SGDLS and CDR2 YYNGEE. The length of the CDR3 is 17 residues.